These T cell receptor beta chains were read from a single sample in a study of T cell changes during pregnancy in multiple sclerosis. The method was immunoSEQ multiplex PCR; TCRdb's version includes in-frame clones alone and lacks a portion of them. The sample carries some 100,000 clones, about 92% recorded once. Specimen: peripheral blood, collected after pregnancy. These receptors originate from a female donor with multiple sclerosis, enrolled in a pregnancy study. CDR3s include the opening cysteine and the closing phenylalanine or tryptophan.

v_gene: TRBV19
j_gene: TRBJ1-1
CDR3aa: CASSITTNTEAFF

v_gene: TRBV6-1
j_gene: TRBJ1-5
CDR3aa: CASTTASINQPQHF

v_gene: TRBV4-1
j_gene: TRBJ1-1
CDR3aa: CASSQVYRGLNQNTEAFF

v_gene: TRBV9
j_gene: TRBJ2-3
CDR3aa: CASSVSGDSSTDTQYF

v_gene: TRBV2
j_gene: TRBJ1-1
CDR3aa: CASNDLTGEAFF

v_gene: TRBV2
j_gene: TRBJ2-5
CDR3aa: CASSPGQGQTQYF

v_gene: TRBV19
j_gene: TRBJ1-5
CDR3aa: CASSIYGRGNQPQHF

v_gene: TRBV5-4
j_gene: TRBJ2-7
CDR3aa: CASSQGDYEQYF

v_gene: TRBV2
j_gene: TRBJ2-7
CDR3aa: CASRKSTTGANF

v_gene: TRBV15
j_gene: TRBJ2-1
CDR3aa: CATSRVNVDEQFF

v_gene: TRBV7-6
j_gene: TRBJ1-2
CDR3aa: CARLPRVVYGYTF

v_gene: TRBV5-1
j_gene: TRBJ2-7
CDR3aa: CASSPAANYEQYF

v_gene: TRBV27
j_gene: TRBJ1-6
CDR3aa: CASRDTGSGSPLHF

v_gene: TRBV7-8
j_gene: TRBJ2-7
CDR3aa: CASSHRTGNSYEQYF

v_gene: TRBV20-1
j_gene: TRBJ2-5
CDR3aa: CSVSGEETQYF

v_gene: TRBV19
j_gene: TRBJ2-7
CDR3aa: CASSQNRASYEQYF

v_gene: TRBV10-3
j_gene: TRBJ2-1
CDR3aa: CAIGASGDNEQFF

v_gene: TRBV2
j_gene: TRBJ1-5
CDR3aa: CASSTQQRSNQPQHF

v_gene: TRBV7-8
j_gene: TRBJ2-3
CDR3aa: CASSPLAGVPDTQYF